This T cell receptor (beta chain) was recovered during a study of cytomegalovirus exposure and HLA in healthy donors. Study overall: About 200 million T cells yielded roughly 120 million unique TCR beta sequences, as an earlier analysis found. Of all 400 or so donors who were genotyped, around 82% belonged to the Caucasian-associated ancestry cluster. Study results and limitations: A further, later analysis showed that HLA-associated TCR beta chains (compared with equally common others) were more clonally expanded.

The CDR3 contains 15 residues. Deletions cut 0 bases from V and 4 bases from J, with 12 bases between. The germline gives CDR1 KGHSH, CDR2 LQKENI. The PCR contained 60 Vbeta and 13 Jbeta primers. Repertoires were generated with immunoSEQ multiplex PCR, while TCRdb's copy carries only in-frame clones and drops some. The listing contains 20,000 to 25,000 clones. Healthy bone marrow donors supplied every sample. Comment on this clone: Its antigen remains unknown.

The receptor's source is a male donor in good health and CMV-seropositive. The source material was PBMCs. The chain has TRBV18 and TRBJ1-1; D is undetermined. The CDR3: CASSPPSGVATEAFF. The CDR3 DNA is TGTGCCAGCTCACCACCGTCGGGAGTGGCCACTGAAGCTTTCTTT.